Included here is one TCR beta chain sequence, with context. The specificity of this receptor is unknown. It has no much larger one-base neighbor in the sample; base qualities were not kept. Based on the germline V gene, the CDR1 and CDR2 sequences are SNHLY and FYNNEI. The CDR3 holds 15 amino acids from the cysteine to the phenylalanine. Only the CDR3 DNA stays, 45 bases, in frame from base 1. Trimming takes 6 bases off V and 7 bases off J; junction bases not matched to a gene: 12. Each collaborating institution followed its own protocols to collect whole blood in K2EDTA tubes. Collaborator samples were shipped for TCRbeta analysis as frozen whole blood, isolated PBMCs, or DNA extracted from either sample type. This sample stems from a study of blood T cell repertoires in COVID-19 (TCRdb year 2020). Turning to the overall study: Collaborator samples came from the United States, Italy and Spain and covered acute and convalescent phases of COVID-19. The dataset comprised deeply sampled blood TCRbeta repertoires from subjects exposed to, actively infected with, or recovered from COVID-19. The material from the prospective study consisted of cDNA or gDNA derived from T cells, B-cell-depleted T cells, or PBMCs. The samples were drawn from two sources: the first 160 participants of the ongoing ImmuneRACE study, and 1,000 to 1,500 subjects contributed by 6 global collaborators. Where available, HLA class I and class II types were taken from metadata supplied by the sample provider and were not determined by assay-based typing. Sample metadata almost always included a de-identified subject ID, COVID-19 status, age in years and sex. A freely available public database, intended as a resource for researchers studying the immune response to SARS-CoV-2, is where the repertoires were released. What the work shows at the level of the full study, not this receptor alone: The amount of clinical and demographic metadata varied by source and participant and was provided uncurated.

The immunoSEQ Assay, a bias-controlled multiplex PCR, was used to amplify TCRbeta CDR3 regions from genomic DNA. For the original study's pipeline: The number of nucleated cells in each sample was estimated from the amplification of reference gene primers within the assay. To quantify the absolute abundance of each unique TCRbeta CDR3 rearrangement, sequence reads were collapsed and filtered. For each sample, productive Simpson clonality was calculated by taking the square root of Simpson's diversity index across productive rearrangements. The table comes from immuneACCESS by way of TCRdb, which keeps in-frame sequences with V and J called. Part of the clones is missing from these tables; in studies checked, under half for an unresolved V gene and the rest for unknown reasons. V, J and clone size reflect that table, while D and trimming were determined from the DNA. The sample data list some 240,000 clones, and roughly 75% of these were observed just once. The ten biggest clones cover approximately 7.2% of the sample.

The sequenced sample was peripheral blood. This clonotype was sampled from a woman aged 70-85 years with acute or convalescent COVID-19. This sequence uses TRBV2 and TRBJ1-2; 9 middle bases align to TRBD1. The bases are TGTGCCAGCAGCGATTTCACGGACAGGGGCCGTGGCTACACCTTC. Translated, it reads CASSDFTDRGRGYTF.